Each of the 5 T cell receptor beta chains below was sequenced from the same sample in a study of cytomegalovirus exposure and HLA in healthy donors. The primer mix had 60 Vbeta and 13 Jbeta primers. Assay: immunoSEQ multiplex PCR; the TCRdb copy retains only in-frame clones and omits some. In the table there are over 150,000 clones, around 75% of which are singletons. The sequencing input was PBMCs. The receptors shown here come from a man between 18 and 35 years old in good health and CMV-seronegative.

The chain links TRBV10-3 to TRBJ2-2; TRBD2 agrees at 10 bases. Looked up from germline, CDR1 is ENHRY and CDR2 is SYGVKD. CDR3 length equals 14 residues. The V segment lost 6 bases and the J segment 6 bases; nucleotides outside the gene matches: 4. CDR3 coding DNA: TGTGCCATCAGGACTAGCGGGCGCGCCGGGGAGCTGTTTTTT. Encoded protein: CAIRTSGRAGELFF.

The table lists this clone with a few counts. J is TRBJ1-1 and V is TRBV2, with TRBD1 matching over 10 bases. CDR1 and CDR2 (germline): SNHLY, FYNNEI. The trim removed 5 bases at V and 2 bases at J, leaving 5 bases unmatched. This CDR3 region has 15 residues. The CDR3 loop reads CASSTTGGGNTEAFF. As DNA, the CDR3 is TGTGCCAGCAGTACGACAGGGGGCGGAAACACTGAAGCTTTCTTT.

This clone turned up a few times. CDR3 in amino acids: CATRDTNTEAFF. The CDR3, as DNA: TGCGCCACCCGGGACACAAACACTGAAGCTTTCTTT. The chain has TRBV23-1 and TRBJ1-1, with D possibly matching TRBD1 (6 bases). TRBV23-1 has ORF status, its function being uncertain. V lost 10 bases to trimming and J lost 2 bases, with 11 bases between them. The CDR3 consists of 12 residues.

The genes are TRBV6-5 and TRBJ2-3; the D gene is possibly TRBD1 (5 bases). V lost 2 bases and J lost 5, with 11 bases in between. CDR3 size: 14 residues. Germline CDR1 and CDR2: MNHEY and SVGAGI. CDR3 nucleotide sequence: TGTGCCAGCAGTTACGGCAGGGAAAAAGATACGCAGTATTTT. It translates to CASSYGREKDTQYF.

The chain has TRBV9 and TRBJ2-5; 9 nucleotides match TRBD2. This CDR3 contains 18 residues. The V gene end was trimmed by 0 bases and the J gene end by 1 base; junction bases not matched to a gene: 10. Looked up from germline, CDR1 is SGDLS and CDR2 is YYNGEE. The CDR3 reads CASSVEGTAGGPQETQYF. Here the CDR3 DNA reads TGTGCCAGCAGCGTAGAGGGAACGGCGGGAGGGCCCCAAGAGACCCAGTACTTC. Looking up the rest from reference TRBV9 and TRBJ2-5 gives the full variable domain: DSGVTQTPKHLITATGQRVTLRCSPRSGDLSVYWYQQSLDQGLQFLIQYYNGEERAKGNILERFSAQQFPDLHSELNLSSLELGDSALYFCASSVEGTAGGPQETQYFGPGTRLLVL.